The next 5 T cell receptor beta chains were all read from a single sample in a study of cytomegalovirus exposure and HLA in healthy donors. Use of 60 Vbeta and 13 Jbeta primers characterized the PCR. Sequencing used immunoSEQ multiplex PCR; TCRdb keeps in-frame clones, though not all of them. This sample has around 67,000 clones, with about four fifths found just once. The specimen sequenced was PBMCs. These receptors all come from a man between 18 and 35 years old in good health and CMV-seropositive.

The rearrangement joins TRBV28 to TRBJ1-4; 9 bases map to TRBD1. The trim removed 6 bases at V and 6 bases at J, leaving 8 bases unmatched. The germline CDR1 and CDR2 sequences are MDHEN and SYDVKM. The CDR3 contains 15 residues. This chain's CDR3 is CASRHTGTGHEKLFF. In nucleotides, the CDR3 is TGTGCCAGCAGACACACCGGGACAGGGCATGAAAAACTGTTTTTT.

This chain connects TRBV2 to TRBJ2-3; 8 nucleotides align to TRBD1. The V gene end was trimmed by 2 bases and the J gene end by 4 bases; junction bases not matched to a gene: 2. CDR1 and CDR2 (germline): SNHLY, FYNNEI. This CDR3 is built from 14 residues. CDR3: CASSERQGSDTQYF. The CDR3 DNA follows: TGTGCCAGCAGTGAAAGACAGGGGTCAGATACGCAGTATTTT.

V and J are TRBV10-1 and TRBJ2-1; TRBD2 matches 8 bases. V was pared by 3 bases and J by 5 bases, with 6 bases of the junction left unmatched. This CDR3 spans 15 amino acids. In germline, CDR1 is WNHNN, CDR2 SYGVQD (reference sequence). The CDR3 DNA reads as TGCGCCAGCAGTGATGGTAGCGGGGTAAACAATGAGCAGTTCTTC. Its protein product is CASSDGSGVNNEQFF.

V usage is TRBV30 and J usage is TRBJ2-1, with D possibly matching TRBD2 (5 bases). Germline V gives CDR1 GTSNPN, CDR2 SVGIG (reference sequence). V was pared by 5 bases and J by 3 bases, with 14 bases between. This CDR3 is 14 amino acids long. The CDR3 DNA sequence: TGTGCCTGGGGTAAGGCTAGCTTCTACAATGAGCAGTTCTTC. Protein product: CAWGKASFYNEQFF.

In its sample, this clone was seen a few times. V is TRBV28 and J is TRBJ2-7, with D uncertain. Germline V gives CDR1 MDHEN, CDR2 SYDVKM. This CDR3 has 12 residues. V was clipped by 6 bases and J by 4 bases, with 10 bases between them. Written as DNA, the CDR3 is TGTGCCAGCAGCCTCTTCTTATACGAGCAGTACTTC. Protein product: CASSLFLYEQYF.